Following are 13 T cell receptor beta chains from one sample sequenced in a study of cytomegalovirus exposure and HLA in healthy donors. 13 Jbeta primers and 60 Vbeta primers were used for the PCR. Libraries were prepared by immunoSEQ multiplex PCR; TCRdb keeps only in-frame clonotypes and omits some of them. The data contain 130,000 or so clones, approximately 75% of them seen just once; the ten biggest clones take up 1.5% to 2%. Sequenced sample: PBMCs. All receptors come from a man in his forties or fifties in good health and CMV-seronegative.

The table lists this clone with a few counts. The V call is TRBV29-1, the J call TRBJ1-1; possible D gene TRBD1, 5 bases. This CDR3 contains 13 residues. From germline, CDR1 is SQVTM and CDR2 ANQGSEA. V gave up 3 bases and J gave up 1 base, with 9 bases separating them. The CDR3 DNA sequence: TGCAGCGTTGAGACAGTAGAGAACACTGAAGCTTTCTTT. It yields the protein CSVETVENTEAFF.

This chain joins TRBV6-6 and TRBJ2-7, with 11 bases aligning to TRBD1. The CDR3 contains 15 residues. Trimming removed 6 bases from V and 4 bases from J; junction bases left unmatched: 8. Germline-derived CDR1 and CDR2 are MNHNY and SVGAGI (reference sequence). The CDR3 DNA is TGTGCCAGCAGACCCCGGACAGGGGGCGAATACGAGCAGTACTTC. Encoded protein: CASRPRTGGEYEQYF.

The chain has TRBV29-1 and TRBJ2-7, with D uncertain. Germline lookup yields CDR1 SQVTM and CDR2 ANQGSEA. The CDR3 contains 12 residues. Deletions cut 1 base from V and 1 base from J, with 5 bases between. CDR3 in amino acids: CSVEGQSYEQYF. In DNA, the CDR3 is TGCAGCGTTGAAGGTCAGTCCTACGAGCAGTACTTC.

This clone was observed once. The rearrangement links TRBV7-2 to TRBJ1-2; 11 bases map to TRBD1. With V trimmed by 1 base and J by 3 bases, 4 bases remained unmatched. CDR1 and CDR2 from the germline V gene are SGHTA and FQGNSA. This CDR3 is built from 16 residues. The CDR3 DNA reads TGTGCCAGCAGCTTAGGCTGGGACAGGGGGGACTATGGCTACACCTTC. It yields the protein CASSLGWDRGDYGYTF.

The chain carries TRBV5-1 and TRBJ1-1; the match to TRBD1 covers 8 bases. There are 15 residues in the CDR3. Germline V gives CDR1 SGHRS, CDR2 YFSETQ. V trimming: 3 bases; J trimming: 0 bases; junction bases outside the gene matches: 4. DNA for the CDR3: TGCGCCAGCAGCTCACCGACAGGGGTGAACACTGAAGCTTTCTTT. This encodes CASSSPTGVNTEAFF.

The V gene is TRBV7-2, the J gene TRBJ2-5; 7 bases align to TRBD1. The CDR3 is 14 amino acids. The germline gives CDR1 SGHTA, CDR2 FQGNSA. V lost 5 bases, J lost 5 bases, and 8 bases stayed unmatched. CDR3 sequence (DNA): TGTGCCAGCAGCGCCCCGGGACAGTTGGAGACCCAGTACTTC. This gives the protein CASSAPGQLETQYF.

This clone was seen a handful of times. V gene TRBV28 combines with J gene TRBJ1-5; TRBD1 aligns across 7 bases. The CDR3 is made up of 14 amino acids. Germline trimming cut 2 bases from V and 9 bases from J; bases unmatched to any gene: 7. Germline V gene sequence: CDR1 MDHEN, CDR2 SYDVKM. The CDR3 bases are TGTGCCAGCAGTTTAGCAGGGGGGTTTAGGCCCCAGCATTTT. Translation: CASSLAGGFRPQHF.

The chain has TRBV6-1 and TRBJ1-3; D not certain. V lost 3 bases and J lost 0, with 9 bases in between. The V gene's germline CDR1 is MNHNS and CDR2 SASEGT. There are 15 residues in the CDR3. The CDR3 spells CASSDRFLSGNTIYF. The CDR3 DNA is TGTGCCAGCAGTGACAGGTTTCTCTCTGGAAACACCATATATTTT.

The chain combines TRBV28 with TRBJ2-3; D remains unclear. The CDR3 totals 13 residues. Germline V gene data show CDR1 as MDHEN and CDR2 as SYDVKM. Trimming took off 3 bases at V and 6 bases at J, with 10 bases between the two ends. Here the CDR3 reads CASSFPGWDTQYF. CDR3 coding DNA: TGTGCCAGCAGTTTCCCCGGTTGGGATACGCAGTATTTT.

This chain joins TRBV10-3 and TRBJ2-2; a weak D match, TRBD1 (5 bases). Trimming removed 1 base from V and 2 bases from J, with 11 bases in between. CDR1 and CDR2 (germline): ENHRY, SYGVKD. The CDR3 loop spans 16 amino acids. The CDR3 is CAISEYGQGNTGELFF. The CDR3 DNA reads TGTGCCATCAGTGAGTACGGTCAGGGAAACACCGGGGAGCTGTTTTTT.

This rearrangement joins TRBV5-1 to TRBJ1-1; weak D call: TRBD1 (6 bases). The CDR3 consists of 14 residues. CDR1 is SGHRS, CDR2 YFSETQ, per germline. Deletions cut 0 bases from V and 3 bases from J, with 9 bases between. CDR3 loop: CASSLGGQYTEAFF. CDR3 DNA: TGCGCCAGCAGCTTGGGAGGACAGTACACTGAAGCTTTCTTT. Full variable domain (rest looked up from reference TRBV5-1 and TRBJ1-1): KAGVTQTPRYLIKTRGQQVTLSCSPISGHRSVSWYQQTPGQGLQFLFEYFSETQRNKGNFPGRFSGRQFSNSRSEMNVSTLELGDSALYLCASSLGGQYTEAFFGQGTRLTVV.

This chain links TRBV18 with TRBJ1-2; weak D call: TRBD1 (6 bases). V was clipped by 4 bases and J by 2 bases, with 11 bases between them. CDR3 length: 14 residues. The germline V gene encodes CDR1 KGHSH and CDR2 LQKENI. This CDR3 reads CASSHDRTNYGYTF. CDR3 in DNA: TGTGCCAGCTCACATGACAGGACGAACTATGGCTACACCTTC.

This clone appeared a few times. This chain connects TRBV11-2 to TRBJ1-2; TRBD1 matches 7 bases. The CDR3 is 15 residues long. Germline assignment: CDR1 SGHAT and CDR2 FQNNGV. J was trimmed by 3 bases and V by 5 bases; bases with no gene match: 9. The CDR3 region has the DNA TGTGCCAGCAGCCGGGACAGCGGAACACACTATGGCTACACCTTC. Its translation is CASSRDSGTHYGYTF.